Listed below are T cell receptor beta chains from one sample, sequenced in a study of T cell responses to AZD1222 COVID-19 vaccine. Clones were read by immunoSEQ multiplex PCR, and TCRdb kept only the in-frame ones, dropping some. Among about 140,000 clones listed, 85% to 95% were seen once. The material was peripheral blood, obtained on day 0 of AZD1222 vaccination. Source of these receptors: an adult in good health. The CDR3 runs from the conserved cysteine through the conserved F or W. Fields, in order: J gene, V gene, CDR3 protein.

J gene: TRBJ2-3
V gene: TRBV4-1
CDR3 protein: CASSQEVSGGADTQYF

J gene: TRBJ2-1
V gene: TRBV18
CDR3 protein: CASSPGLASYNEQFF

J gene: TRBJ1-5
V gene: TRBV7-9
CDR3 protein: CASSRTDSNQPQHF

J gene: TRBJ1-1
V gene: TRBV6-1
CDR3 protein: CASSEAGGNTEAFF

J gene: TRBJ2-1
V gene: TRBV27
CDR3 protein: CASSRQGANEQFF

J gene: TRBJ1-1
V gene: TRBV6-5
CDR3 protein: CASSYFSDREATEAFF

J gene: TRBJ1-2
V gene: TRBV27
CDR3 protein: CASSKFIPGQGGGYTF

J gene: TRBJ2-5
V gene: TRBV7-2
CDR3 protein: CASSLEGFFPETQYF

J gene: TRBJ1-3
V gene: TRBV10-3
CDR3 protein: CAIRGTGTGNTIYF

J gene: TRBJ2-4
V gene: TRBV7-2
CDR3 protein: CASSLDEGKNIQYF